These T cell receptor beta chains were read from a single sample in a study of T cell responses to AZD1222 COVID-19 vaccine. This table comes from immunoSEQ multiplex PCR, and its TCRdb copy is limited to in-frame clones, with some not included. The table records just under 95,000 clones, approximately 91% of them present only once. Here the sequenced sample was peripheral blood, taken on day 0 of AZD1222 vaccination. Receptor source: an adult in good health. Both conserved end residues are part of each CDR3. The D gene is left open where the match is weak. For some rows the clone size is stated as once, few or many, or as a class when expanded; others skip it.

size | D | J | V | DNA | CDR3
- | - | TRBJ1-2 | TRBV29-1 | TGCAGCGTTGAACCCACTCTGAGGGGGGGCTACACCTTC | CSVEPTLRGGYTF
- | - | TRBJ2-7 | TRBV7-2 | TGTGCCAGCACCGCTAAGAGGGTTTACGAGCAGTACTTC | CASTAKRVYEQYF
- | - | TRBJ2-7 | TRBV18 | TGTGCCAGCTCACCTTACCGGGGGCCCACCTACGAGCAGTACTTC | CASSPYRGPTYEQYF
- | - | TRBJ2-1 | TRBV6-5 | TGTGCCAGTCTACGAGACAGCAACAGCAATGAGCAGTTCTTC | CASLRDSNSNEQFF
- | TRBD2 | TRBJ2-3 | TRBV9 | TGTGCCAGCAGCGTTGTCGTGACTAGCGGGGGCACAGATACGCAGTATTTT | CASSVVVTSGGTDTQYF
- | TRBD2 | TRBJ2-5 | TRBV5-1 | TGCGCCAGCAGCCCCCCCGCGGGGGGCCAAGAGACCCAGTACTTC | CASSPPAGGQETQYF
- | TRBD2 | TRBJ2-3 | TRBV5-1 | TGCGCCAGTTTTAGCGGGGGGGCGATAGATACGCAGTATTTT | CASFSGGAIDTQYF
once | TRBD1 | TRBJ2-7 | TRBV18 | TGTGCCAGCTCTCCTTCGGGACAGCGAACCTACGAGCAGTACTTC | CASSPSGQRTYEQYF
- | TRBD1 | TRBJ2-5 | TRBV5-1 | TGCGCCAGCAGCTTGGGTAGGACAGGGCCATTTGGGACCCAGTACTTC | CASSLGRTGPFGTQYF
- | - | TRBJ1-1 | TRBV18 | TGTGCCAGCTCACCACCGGTCTCGGGGAACACTGAAGCTTTCTTT | CASSPPVSGNTEAFF
- | - | TRBJ1-2 | TRBV6-5 | TGTGCCAGCATCGTTAGTCGGGCTAACTATGGCTACACCTTC | CASIVSRANYGYTF
few | - | TRBJ1-1 | TRBV12-3/TRBV12-4 | TGTGCCAGCAGTAAAGATCAGGGGGCTTTCTTT | CASSKDQGAFF
- | - | TRBJ1-5 | TRBV10-3 | TGTGCCACCCGAACGGGGCCATGGAGCAATCAGCCCCAGCATTTT | CATRTGPWSNQPQHF
- | - | TRBJ1-5 | TRBV28 | TGTGCCAGCAGTTCAGATGAGCCCCAGCATTTT | CASSSDEPQHF
few | - | TRBJ1-6 | TRBV11-2 | TGTGCCAGCAGCCAAGGGTTGGGTAATTCACCCCTCCACTTT | CASSQGLGNSPLHF
once | TRBD1 | TRBJ1-1 | TRBV7-2 | TGTGCCAGCAACAGGGGGGGGGATATCTCTGAAGCTTTCTTT | CASNRGGDISEAFF
- | - | TRBJ2-7 | TRBV28 | TGTGCCAGCACGGCCGGGGCCTATGGGCAGTACTTC | CASTAGAYGQYF
- | TRBD2 | TRBJ2-3 | TRBV2 | TGTGCCAGCAAAGTACTAGCGGGTAGCGCAGATACGCAGTATTTT | CASKVLAGSADTQYF
- | - | TRBJ2-5 | TRBV11-1 | TGTGCCAGCAGCTTAAGTGGGGGGCACCAAGAGACCCAGTACTTC | CASSLSGGHQETQYF
- | - | TRBJ1-3 | TRBV19 | TGTGCCAGCCGTCCCGGGCGAAACACCATATATTTT | CASRPGRNTIYF
- | - | TRBJ1-1 | TRBV7-3 | TGTGCCAGCAGCTTAGGGCAGAACACTGAAGCTTTCTTT | CASSLGQNTEAFF
- | TRBD1 | TRBJ1-1 | TRBV5-1 | TGCGCCAGCAGCCAAGGGACAGGGGACACTGAAGCTTTCTTT | CASSQGTGDTEAFF
- | - | TRBJ1-6 | TRBV3-1/TRBV3-2 | TGTGCCAGCAGCCTTGGCGGGTCACCCCTCCACTTT | CASSLGGSPLHF
- | TRBD1 | TRBJ2-7 | TRBV5-6 | TGTGCCAGCAGCCCTGGACAGGGGACATCCTACGAGCAGTACTTC | CASSPGQGTSYEQYF
- | - | TRBJ2-1 | TRBV28 | TGTGCCAGCAGTTTACCCCAGGGACGCAATGAGCAGTTCTTC | CASSLPQGRNEQFF
- | TRBD1 | TRBJ1-2 | TRBV27 | TGTGCCAGCAGTCCGAGTGGGACAGGGGACTATGGCTACACCTTC | CASSPSGTGDYGYTF
- | TRBD1 | TRBJ1-2 | TRBV4-3 | TGCGCCAGCAGCCAAGCACAGGGGACAGCTAACTATGGCTACACCTTC | CASSQAQGTANYGYTF
- | - | TRBJ1-1 | TRBV7-9 | TGTGCCAGCAGCTGGGGACGGGACACTGAAGCTTTCTTT | CASSWGRDTEAFF
- | TRBD1 | TRBJ2-3 | TRBV2 | TGTGCCAGCACCACCTCCTGGGGACAGGGGACGTCAGATACGCAGTATTTT | CASTTSWGQGTSDTQYF
- | - | TRBJ2-3 | TRBV7-8 | TGTGCCAGCAGCGGACCGGGACTGGGACGGGATACGCAGTATTTT | CASSGPGLGRDTQYF
- | TRBD1 | TRBJ1-5 | TRBV19 | TGTGCCAGTACAACGACAGGGGGCTACAATAGCAATCAGCCCCAGCATTTT | CASTTTGGYNSNQPQHF
- | - | TRBJ2-7 | TRBV18 | TGTGCCAGCTCACCGAACCAGGGTGGTTACGGCGAGCAGTACTTC | CASSPNQGGYGEQYF
- | TRBD1 | TRBJ1-1 | TRBV14 | TGTGCCAGCAGACCTCAGGGGGGAGGTGAAGCTTTCTTT | CASRPQGGGEAFF
- | - | TRBJ1-4 | TRBV11-3 | TGTGCCAGCAGCTTAAACCAGAATGAAAAACTGTTTTTT | CASSLNQNEKLFF
- | - | TRBJ1-1 | TRBV7-3 | TGTGCCAGCAGCTTAATGCCGGGGCTGAACACTGAAGCTTTCTTT | CASSLMPGLNTEAFF
- | - | TRBJ1-5 | TRBV30 | TGTGCCTGGAGTGTAGTGTACCAGCCCCAGCATTTT | CAWSVVYQPQHF
- | TRBD1 | TRBJ2-1 | TRBV7-2 | TGTGCCAGCAGCTTAGGACAGGGTATCTACAATGAGCAGTTCTTC | CASSLGQGIYNEQFF
- | - | TRBJ2-3 | TRBV7-2 | TGTGCCAGCAGCTTAAGCTACGGGGGAACAGATACGCAGTATTTT | CASSLSYGGTDTQYF
- | - | TRBJ1-3 | TRBV7-2 | TGTGCCAGCAGAGGCCGGGCTGGGACCATATATTTT | CASRGRAGTIYF
- | TRBD1 | TRBJ2-7 | TRBV5-1 | TGCGCCAGCAGCCTAGACAGGGGGTACTACGAGCAGTACTTC | CASSLDRGYYEQYF
- | TRBD2 | TRBJ2-1 | TRBV19 | TGTGCCAGTAGTATAGGGCTAGCGGTATACAATGAGCAGTTCTTC | CASSIGLAVYNEQFF
- | - | TRBJ2-1 | TRBV29-1 | TGCAGCGTCGGAGACGGGTTTAGCGGCGCCTACAATGAGCAGTTCTTC | CSVGDGFSGAYNEQFF
- | TRBD1 | TRBJ1-2 | TRBV28 | TGTGCCAGCATTTCCGGGGGGACAGGGAGTACCTATGGCTACACCTTC | CASISGGTGSTYGYTF
- | TRBD2 | TRBJ2-3 | TRBV5-1 | TGCGCCAGCAGCTTTGAACTAGCGGGGAACACAGATACGCAGTATTTT | CASSFELAGNTDTQYF
- | TRBD1 | TRBJ2-3 | TRBV2 | TGTGCCACCGCCGGACAGGCCTACACAGATACGCAGTATTTT | CATAGQAYTDTQYF
- | - | TRBJ1-2 | TRBV7-8 | TGTGCCAGCAGCCTCCGGAACTATGGCTACACCTTC | CASSLRNYGYTF
- | - | TRBJ2-7 | TRBV27 | TGTGCCAGCAGCTCCCATGGAGGGGCCTACGAGCAGTACTTC | CASSSHGGAYEQYF
- | TRBD2 | TRBJ2-1 | TRBV18 | TGTGCCAGCTCACCACGGCGGGGGAATGAGCAGTTCTTC | CASSPRRGNEQFF
once | - | TRBJ1-4 | TRBV19 | TGTGCCAGTACCCTTAATGAAAAACTGTTTTTT | CASTLNEKLFF
few | - | TRBJ1-6 | TRBV6-5 | TGTGCCAGCAGTTACTCGAAAGGGTCCTATAATTCACCCCTCCACTTT | CASSYSKGSYNSPLHF
- | - | TRBJ2-1 | TRBV5-4 | TGTGCCAGCAGCTCTCTCTCATACAATGAGCAGTTCTTC | CASSSLSYNEQFF
- | - | TRBJ2-5 | TRBV5-1 | TGCGCCAGCAGCTTGGACAGCGAAGAGACCCAGTACTTC | CASSLDSEETQYF
- | TRBD1 | TRBJ1-4 | TRBV3-1/TRBV3-2 | TGTGCCAGCACTACAGGGGGCGAAAAACTGTTTTTT | CASTTGGEKLFF
- | - | TRBJ1-6 | TRBV6-2/TRBV6-3 | TGTGCCAGCAGTTGGAAGGGTAATTCACCCCTCCACTTT | CASSWKGNSPLHF
few | - | TRBJ2-7 | TRBV6-1 | TGTGCCAGCAGTGAAGCGGGACAAGGGGTAGGCTACGAGCAGTACTTC | CASSEAGQGVGYEQYF